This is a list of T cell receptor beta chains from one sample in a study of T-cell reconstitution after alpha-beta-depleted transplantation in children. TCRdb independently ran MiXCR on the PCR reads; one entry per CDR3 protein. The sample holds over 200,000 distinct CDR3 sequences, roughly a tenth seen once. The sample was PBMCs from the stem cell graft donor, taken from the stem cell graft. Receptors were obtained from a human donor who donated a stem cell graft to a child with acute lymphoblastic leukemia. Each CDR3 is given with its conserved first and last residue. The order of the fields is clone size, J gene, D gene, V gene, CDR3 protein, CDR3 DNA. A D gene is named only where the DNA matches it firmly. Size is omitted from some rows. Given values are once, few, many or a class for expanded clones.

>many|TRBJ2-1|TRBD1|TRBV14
CASSPNMGTGRAYNEQFF
TGTGCCAGCAGCCCTAACATGGGGACAGGGAGAGCGTACAATGAGCAGTTCTTC
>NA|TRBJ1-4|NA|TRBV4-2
CASSQAEGIGNEKLFF
TGTGCCAGCAGCCAAGCAGAAGGTATCGGGAATGAAAAACTGTTTTTT
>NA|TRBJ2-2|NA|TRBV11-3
CASSLSTTGELFF
TGTGCCAGCAGCTTATCAACAACCGGGGAGCTGTTTTTT
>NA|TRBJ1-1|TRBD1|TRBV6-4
CASRLQGVNTEAFF
TGTGCCAGCAGATTACAGGGGGTGAACACTGAAGCTTTCTTT
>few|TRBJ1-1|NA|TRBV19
CASSVPTGFSTEAFF
TGTGCCAGTAGTGTGCCGACAGGATTCAGCACTGAAGCTTTCTTT
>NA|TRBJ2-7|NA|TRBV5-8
CASSFRRDDYEQYF
TGTGCCAGCAGCTTCCGGCGGGATGACTACGAGCAGTACTTC
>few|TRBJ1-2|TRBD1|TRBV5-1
CASSWGTGQGYTF
TGCGCCAGCAGCTGGGGGACAGGTCAAGGCTACACCTTC
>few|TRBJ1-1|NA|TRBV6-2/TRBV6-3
CASSYHRQLEAFF
TGTGCCAGCAGTTACCATCGACAGCTAGAAGCTTTCTTT
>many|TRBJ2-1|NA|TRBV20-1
CSAGSPGGSSYNEQFF
TGCAGTGCTGGATCCCCCGGGGGCTCCTCCTACAATGAGCAGTTCTTC
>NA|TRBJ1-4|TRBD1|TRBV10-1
CASSRDSYNEKLFF
TGCGCCAGCAGTCGGGACAGTTATAATGAAAAACTGTTTTTT
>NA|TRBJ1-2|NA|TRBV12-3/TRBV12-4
CASSPAPGQPNYGYTF
TGTGCCAGCAGTCCCGCCCCAGGACAGCCTAACTATGGCTACACCTTC
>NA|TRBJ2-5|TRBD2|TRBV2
CAFSHETLAGGHREETQYF
TGTGCCTTCAGCCACGAAACGCTAGCGGGGGGGCATCGGGAGGAGACCCAGTACTTC
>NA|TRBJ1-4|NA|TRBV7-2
CASSSWAGEREKLFF
TGTGCCAGCAGCTCATGGGCAGGGGAGCGGGAAAAACTGTTTTTT
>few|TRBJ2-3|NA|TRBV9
CASSVQGFDTQYF
TGTGCCAGCAGCGTTCAGGGTTTCGATACGCAGTATTTT
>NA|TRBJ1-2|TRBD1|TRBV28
CASSPGTGGGGYTF
TGTGCCAGCAGTCCCGGGACAGGGGGTGGGGGCTACACCTTC
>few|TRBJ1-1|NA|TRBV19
CASSISRVGHTEAFF
TGTGCCAGTAGTATTTCGAGGGTGGGGCACACTGAAGCTTTCTTT
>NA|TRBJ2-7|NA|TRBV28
CASSFGQGGFEQYF
TGTGCCAGCAGTTTCGGACAGGGAGGGTTCGAGCAGTACTTC